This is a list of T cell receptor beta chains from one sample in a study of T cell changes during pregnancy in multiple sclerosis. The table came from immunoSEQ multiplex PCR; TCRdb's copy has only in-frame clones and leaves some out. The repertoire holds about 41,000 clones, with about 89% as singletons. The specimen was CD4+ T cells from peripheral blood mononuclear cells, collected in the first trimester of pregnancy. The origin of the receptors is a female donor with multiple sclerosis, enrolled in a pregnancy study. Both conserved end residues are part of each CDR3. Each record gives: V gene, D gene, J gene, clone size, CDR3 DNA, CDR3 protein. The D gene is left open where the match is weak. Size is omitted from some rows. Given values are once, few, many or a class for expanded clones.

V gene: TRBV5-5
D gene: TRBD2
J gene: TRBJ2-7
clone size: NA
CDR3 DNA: TGTGCCAGCAGCTTATCTAGCGGGCCCCCTTACGAGCAGTACTTC
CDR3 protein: CASSLSSGPPYEQYF

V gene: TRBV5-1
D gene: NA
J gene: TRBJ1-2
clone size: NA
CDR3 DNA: TGCGCCAGCAGCTTGGAGGCAGGGGCGGGTTTGAACTACACCTTC
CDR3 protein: CASSLEAGAGLNYTF

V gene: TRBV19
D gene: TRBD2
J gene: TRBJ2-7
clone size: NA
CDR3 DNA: TGTGCCAGTAGACTGACTAGCGGGTCCTACGAGCAGTACTTC
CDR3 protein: CASRLTSGSYEQYF

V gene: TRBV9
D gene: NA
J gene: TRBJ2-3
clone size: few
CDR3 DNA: TGTGCCAGCAGCGTAGCTCTAGCAGAAGATACGCAGTATTTT
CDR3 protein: CASSVALAEDTQYF

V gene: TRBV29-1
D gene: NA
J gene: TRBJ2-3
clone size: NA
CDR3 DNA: TGCAGCATCTTCCAGGATACGCAGTATTTT
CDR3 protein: CSIFQDTQYF

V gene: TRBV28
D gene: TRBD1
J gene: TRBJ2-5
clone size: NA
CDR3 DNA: TGTGCCAGCAGTTCCGGGACAGGGGTGGGAGAGACCCAGTACTTC
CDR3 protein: CASSSGTGVGETQYF

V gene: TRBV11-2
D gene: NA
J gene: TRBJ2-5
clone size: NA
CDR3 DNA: TGTGCCAGCAGCCATGCTCGGGGGTGGGAGACCCAGTACTTC
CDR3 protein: CASSHARGWETQYF

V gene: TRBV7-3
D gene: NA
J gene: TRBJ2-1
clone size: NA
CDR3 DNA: TGTGCCAGCAGCACGGGGACACGCAATGAGCAGTTCTTC
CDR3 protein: CASSTGTRNEQFF

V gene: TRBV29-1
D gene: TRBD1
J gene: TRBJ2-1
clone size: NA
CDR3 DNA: TGCAGCGTTGATACTTTGACAGGGGCCGATGAGCAGTTCTTC
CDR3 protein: CSVDTLTGADEQFF

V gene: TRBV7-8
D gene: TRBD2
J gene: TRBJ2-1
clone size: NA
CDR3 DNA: TGTGCCAGCAGCCCATGGGAGCGGGGTAGCTCCTACAATGAGCAGTTCTTC
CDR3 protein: CASSPWERGSSYNEQFF

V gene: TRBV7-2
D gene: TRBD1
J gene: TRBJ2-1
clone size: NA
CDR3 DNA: TGTGCCAGCAGCTCGATAGGGACAGGGGGAATTGGGGAGCAGTTCTTC
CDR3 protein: CASSSIGTGGIGEQFF

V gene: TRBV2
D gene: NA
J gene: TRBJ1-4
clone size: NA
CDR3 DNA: TGTGCCAGCAGTAATCGGGGGATGAATGAAAAACTGTTTTTT
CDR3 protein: CASSNRGMNEKLFF

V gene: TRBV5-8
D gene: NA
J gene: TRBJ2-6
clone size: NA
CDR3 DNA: TGTGCCAGCACCCGGGGTCGCTCTGGGGCCAACGTCCTGACTTTC
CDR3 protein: CASTRGRSGANVLTF

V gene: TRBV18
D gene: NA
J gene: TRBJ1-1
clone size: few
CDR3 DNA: TGTGCCAGCTCACCACCGGGCAGCTCGAACACTGAAGCTTTCTTT
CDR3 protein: CASSPPGSSNTEAFF

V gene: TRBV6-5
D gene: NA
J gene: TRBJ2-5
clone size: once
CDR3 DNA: TGTGCCAGCAGTTTTGGGGGGGCAGGGGAGACCCAGTACTTC
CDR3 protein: CASSFGGAGETQYF

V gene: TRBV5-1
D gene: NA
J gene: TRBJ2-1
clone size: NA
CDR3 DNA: TGCGCCAGCAGCTTGAGCAGGGGATACTACAATGAGCAGTTCTTC
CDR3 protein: CASSLSRGYYNEQFF

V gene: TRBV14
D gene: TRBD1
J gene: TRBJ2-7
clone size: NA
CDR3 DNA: TGTGCCAGCAGCCAAAGAGGGGGCGCCGAGCAGTACTTC
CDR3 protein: CASSQRGGAEQYF

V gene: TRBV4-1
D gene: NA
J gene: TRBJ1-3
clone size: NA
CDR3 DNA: TGCGCCAGCAGCCAACCCCAGGGCTCTGGAAACACCATATATTTT
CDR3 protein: CASSQPQGSGNTIYF

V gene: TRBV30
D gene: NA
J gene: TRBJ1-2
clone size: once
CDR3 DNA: TGTGCCTGGAACCGGGACGGGAGCTATGGCTACACCTTC
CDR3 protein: CAWNRDGSYGYTF

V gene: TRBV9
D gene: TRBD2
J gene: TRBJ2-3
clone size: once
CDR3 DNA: TGTGCCAGCAGCGTTAGTACTAGCGGGGGCACGGATACGCAGTATTTT
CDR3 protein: CASSVSTSGGTDTQYF

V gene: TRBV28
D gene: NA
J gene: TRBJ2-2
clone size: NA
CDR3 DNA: TGTGCCAGCAGTTTGGAGCACGGGGAGCTGTTTTTT
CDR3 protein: CASSLEHGELFF

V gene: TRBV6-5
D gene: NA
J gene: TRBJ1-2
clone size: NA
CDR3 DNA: TGTGCCAGCGGGGGGACTGTTCAAGGTGGCTACACCTTC
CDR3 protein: CASGGTVQGGYTF

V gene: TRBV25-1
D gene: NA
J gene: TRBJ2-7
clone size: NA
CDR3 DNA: TGTGCCAGCAGTGACAATGTACAGGGAGACGAGCAGTACTTC
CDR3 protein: CASSDNVQGDEQYF